The 16 T cell receptor beta chains below all came from one sample that was sequenced in a study of chemoradiotherapy in HPV16-positive cancers. TCRdb's table, derived via immunoSEQ multiplex PCR, lists solely in-frame clones and lacks some. Altogether about 3,500 clones are present, around 87% being singletons, with the ten largest covering 8% to 10%. This sample comprised tumor tissue, obtained from a patient who underwent chemoradiotherapy. The source is a human donor with HPV-associated anogenital cancer.

V and J are TRBV4-1 and TRBJ2-5, with D unresolved. Germline CDR1 and CDR2: MGHRA and YSYEKL. The CDR3 consists of 13 residues. Trimming removed 6 bases at V and 0 bases at J, with 8 bases between. CDR3 region: CASRGPNQETQYF. CDR3 DNA sequence: TGCGCCAGCAGAGGGCCAAACCAAGAGACCCAGTACTTC.

The CDR3 DNA follows: TGTGCCTGGAGTGTCTCGGGGCCCTACGAGCAGTACTTC. Translation: CAWSVSGPYEQYF. The chain is built from TRBV30 and TRBJ2-7; either TRBD1 or TRBD2 may fit D (5 bases each). The V gene's germline CDR1 is GTSNPN and CDR2 SVGIG (reference sequence). The CDR3 runs to 13 residues. V shed 0 bases and J shed 2 bases, with 8 bases lying between them.

The V call is TRBV7-2, the J call TRBJ1-1, with D maybe TRBD1 (6 bases). The germline V gene has CDR1 SGHTA and CDR2 FQGNSA. The germline V and J ends were trimmed by 6 bases and 4 bases, with 12 bases remaining between them. CDR3 length equals 13 residues. The CDR3 here is CASSLQGLTEAFF. The CDR3 region has the DNA TGTGCCAGCAGTTTGCAGGGGCTCACTGAAGCTTTCTTT.

The chain uses TRBV5-1 and TRBJ1-4; 9 bases line up with TRBD1. The V gene end was trimmed by 0 bases and the J gene end by 7 bases; junction bases not matched to a gene: 4. The germline V gene encodes CDR1 SGHRS and CDR2 YFSETQ. This CDR3 is 15 amino acids long. CDR3 residues: CASSLAGTGREKLFF. The CDR3, as DNA: TGCGCCAGCAGCTTGGCTGGGACAGGGCGTGAAAAACTGTTTTTT.

The chain links TRBV4-2 to TRBJ1-3; no clear D. V lost 1 base and J lost 3, with 7 bases in between. The germline gives CDR1 LGHNA, CDR2 YNFKEQ. The CDR3 has 14 amino acids. Written as DNA, the CDR3 is TGTGCCAGCAGCCAAGTTGTGGGTGGAAACACCATATATTTT. It specifies CASSQVVGGNTIYF.

The chain uses TRBV9 and TRBJ2-3; D is uncertain. The CDR3 sequence is 12 residues long. Trimming took 3 bases from V and 4 from J, leaving 6 bases between them. Germline V gives CDR1 SGDLS, CDR2 YYNGEE. CDR3 coding DNA: TGTGCCAGCAGCGACAGCCCAGATACGCAGTATTTT. Its protein is CASSDSPDTQYF.

The chain has TRBV7-6 and TRBJ2-1; D gene uncertain. V was cut by 1 base and J by 8 bases, with 18 bases left in between. The CDR3 length is 16 residues. In germline, CDR1 is SGHVS, CDR2 FNYEAQ. CDR3 region: CASSLVGAPLLYEQFF. CDR3 bases: TGTGCCAGCAGCTTAGTTGGTGCCCCATTGCTGTATGAGCAGTTCTTC.

The chain employs TRBV7-8 and TRBJ1-1, with a tentative D call TRBD1 (5 bases). The V end lost 1 base, the J end lost 2 bases, and 8 bases lay between the germline ends. Looked up from germline, CDR1 is SGHVS and CDR2 is FQNEAQ. This CDR3 has 14 amino acids. CDR3 protein: CASSLVGTNTEAFF. The CDR3 DNA reads TGTGCCAGCAGCTTAGTTGGGACCAACACTGAAGCTTTCTTT.

The V call is TRBV7-2, the J call TRBJ2-1; no firm D call. V shed 2 bases and J shed 10 bases, with 9 bases lying between them. This CDR3 is built from 12 residues. CDR1 and CDR2 (germline): SGHTA, FQGNSA. CDR3 bases: TGTGCCAGCAGCTTATCTTGGGGAGAGCAGTTCTTC. Amino acid sequence: CASSLSWGEQFF.

The chain is built from TRBV9 and TRBJ1-3; no clear D. V gave up 0 bases and J gave up 2 bases, with 9 bases separating them. The CDR3 runs 15 residues. CDR1 and CDR2 (germline): SGDLS, YYNGEE. The CDR3, as DNA: TGTGCCAGCAGCGTAGCGGCTGGGGCTGGAAACACCATATATTTT. Amino acids: CASSVAAGAGNTIYF.

This chain connects TRBV7-6 to TRBJ2-7; D is undetermined. The germline V gene encodes CDR1 SGHVS and CDR2 FNYEAQ. The length of the CDR3 is 13 residues. Trimming shortened V by 4 bases and J by 3 bases, and 10 bases separated the two germline ends. This CDR3 reads CASSSGPNYEQYF. For the CDR3, the DNA is TGTGCCAGCAGCTCCGGACCGAACTACGAGCAGTACTTC.

The chain carries TRBV5-1 and TRBJ2-7, with D maybe TRBD2 (7 bases). The CDR3 consists of 14 residues. Germline V lookup: CDR1 SGHRS, CDR2 YFSETQ. V lost 2 bases, J lost 2 bases, and 11 bases lay in between. Written as DNA, the CDR3 is TGCGCCAGCAGCTTCGGCGGGGGCCCCTACGAGCAGTACTTC. It is translated as CASSFGGGPYEQYF.

The V gene is TRBV5-1, the J gene TRBJ2-7; 8 nucleotides align to TRBD1. Per the germline V gene, CDR1 is SGHRS and CDR2 is YFSETQ. The CDR3 spans 13 residues. Unmatched junction bases numbered 2, after V lost 4 bases and J lost 2 bases. The CDR3 here is CASSAQGAYEQYF. CDR3 DNA sequence: TGCGCCAGCAGCGCACAGGGGGCCTACGAGCAGTACTTC. Supplemented by reference TRBV5-1 and TRBJ2-7, the full variable domain reads KAGVTQTPRYLIKTRGQQVTLSCSPISGHRSVSWYQQTPGQGLQFLFEYFSETQRNKGNFPGRFSGRQFSNSRSEMNVSTLELGDSALYLCASSAQGAYEQYFGPGTRLTVT.

The chain recombines TRBV6-1 with TRBJ1-3; D is unclear. The V and J ends lost 5 bases and 8 bases respectively, with 7 bases between them. The CDR3 extends over 11 amino acids. Germline CDR1 MNHNS, CDR2 SASEGT. This chain's CDR3 is CASSTLYTIYF. CDR3 coding DNA: TGTGCCAGCAGTACATTATACACCATATATTTT.

V usage is TRBV9 and J usage is TRBJ1-1; D possibly corresponds to TRBD1 (6 bases). The CDR3 has 13 amino acids. The V gene lost 3 bases and the J gene lost 8 bases, with 14 bases spanning the gap. Germline V CDR1 and CDR2: SGDLS, YYNGEE. The CDR3 spells CASSGSTGTEAFF. The CDR3 bases are TGTGCCAGCAGCGGATCTACAGGGACGGAAGCTTTCTTT.

The chain combines TRBV6-1 with TRBJ1-2; 9 bases agree with TRBD1. The germline gives CDR1 MNHNS, CDR2 SASEGT. Trimming cost V 2 bases and J 2 bases; bases outside gene matches: 3. This CDR3 contains 15 residues. The CDR3 DNA is TGTGCCAGCAGTGAATGGGACAGGGTGAACTATGGCTACACCTTC. Translating gives CASSEWDRVNYGYTF.